This T cell receptor beta chain is drawn from a study of Ad26.COV2.S vaccination and SARS-CoV-2 variants. As for the study in general: In the study, Ad26.COV2.S was injected intramuscularly once, or twice 56 days apart. Study-wide results and caveats: Reported post-vaccination CD8+ and CD4+ T cell responses to spike showed substantial breadth. The TCR-based breadth and depth measures might underestimate overall T cell responses.

Sample treatment: 15 to 20 received Ad26.COV2.S at low or high dose, single or two shots; about 5 received placebo; per-sample allocation not given. Repertoires come from day 63 after the first vaccine or placebo injection. What was given as vaccine was an Ad26 vector encoding Wuhan-strain SARS-CoV-2 spike. This clone appeared a single time. Its target is unknown. Using immunoSEQ multiplex PCR, the repertoire was profiled, and TCRdb retains in-frame clones only, with some absent. Of some 640,000 clones listed, around 90% are singletons. J lost 2 bases, V lost 5 bases, and 8 bases had no gene match. The CDR3 has 16 residues. CDR1 and CDR2 from the germline V gene are ENHRY and SYGVKD.

The sequences come from peripheral blood, collected in a trial of Ad26.COV2.S vaccine versus placebo. This clonotype originated in a person between 18 and 65 years old who received the Ad26.COV2.S COVID-19 vaccine or a placebo. The rearrangement uses TRBV10-3 and TRBJ1-2; TRBD1 matches at 10 bases. Written as DNA, the CDR3 is TGTGCCATCAGTTCGGGACAGGGGACAAGGAACTATGGCTACACCTTC. As protein: CAISSGQGTRNYGYTF.